Following are 20 T cell receptor beta chains from one sample sequenced in a study of T cells in localized non-small cell lung cancer (dated by TCRdb to the early 2020s). Library preparation employed the immunoSEQ multiplex PCR assay. This is the immuneACCESS table as TCRdb keeps it, with only in-frame sequences that have V and J called. A part of the clones is gone; compared with another copy, unresolved V genes explain less than half, and the rest is unexplained. Within this sample are over 25,000 clones, with around four fifths of them counted one time only. The ten largest clonotypes hold 15% to 20% of the sample. Source: peripheral blood, taken before any cancer treatment. These receptor sequences come from a male donor aged 60 or older with stage III squamous cell lung carcinoma.

The chain joins TRBV30 to TRBJ1-6; D is unresolved. The CDR3 is 14 amino acids. CDR1 and CDR2 (germline): GTSNPN, SVGIG (reference sequence). V lost 6 bases to trimming and J lost 0 bases, with 9 bases between them. CDR3 coding DNA: TGTGCCTGCACCACCAGCTCCTATAATTCACCCCTCCACTTT. Its protein product is CACTTSSYNSPLHF.

CDR3 bases: TGTGCAAGTCGCTACCACCCCAGGGGGCCTGGTTCCTACGAGCAGTACTTC. This gives the protein CASRYHPRGPGSYEQYF. The chain has TRBV12-2 and TRBJ2-7; the DNA was not used to check the table's D call, TRBD1. TRBV12-2 is an annotated pseudogene. The CDR3 spans 17 residues.

This chain uses TRBV4-3 with TRBJ1-1, with D maybe TRBD1 (5 bases). Germline assignment: CDR1 LGHNA and CDR2 YSLEER. CDR3 size: 16 residues. Trimming stripped 2 bases from V and 1 base from J, with 14 bases between. The CDR3 is CASSQPSGTSNTEAFF. DNA of the CDR3: TGCGCCAGCAGCCAACCTTCCGGGACCTCGAACACTGAAGCTTTCTTT.

The CDR3 loop is CASSLGLPTDTQYF. CDR3 nucleotides: TGTGCCAGCAGCCTGGGACTACCTACAGATACGCAGTATTTT. The V gene is TRBV2, the J gene TRBJ2-3, with 7 bases fitting TRBD2. The CDR3 spans 14 residues. J lost 3 bases, V lost 6 bases, and 6 bases had no gene match. Looked up from germline, CDR1 is SNHLY and CDR2 is FYNNEI.

The chain couples TRBV4-3 to TRBJ2-5, with D uncertain. Germline V gene lookup returns CDR1 LGHNA and CDR2 YSLEER. CDR3 length: 15 residues. V was pared by 2 bases and J by 4 bases, with 14 bases between. The DNA of the CDR3 is TGCGCCAGCAGCCAAAATTTTGACGCCCTAGAGACCCAGTACTTC. Amino acids: CASSQNFDALETQYF.

The chain has TRBV27 and TRBJ1-5, with D hard to call. The CDR3 extends over 13 amino acids. V lost 1 base and J 7 bases, leaving 8 bases between the germline ends. Germline-derived CDR1 and CDR2 are MNHEY and SMNVEV (reference sequence). Here the CDR3 DNA reads TGTGCCAGCAGTTTATGGGGTGGACAGCCCCAGCATTTT. Its protein is CASSLWGGQPQHF.

The CDR3 DNA sequence: TGTGCCAGCAGTTACAGCGGGAGAAACTACGAGCAGTACTTC. It codes for CASSYSGRNYEQYF. The chain is built from TRBV6-5 and TRBJ2-7; 8 bases line up with TRBD2. The CDR3 is 14 residues long. The germline V gene has CDR1 MNHEY and CDR2 SVGAGI. V shed 2 bases and J 3 bases; nucleotides not matched to a gene: 3.

V usage is TRBV7-3 and J usage is TRBJ1-1; a weak D match, TRBD1 (5 bases). Per germline, CDR1 SGHTA and CDR2 FQGTGA. This CDR3 comprises 15 residues. The V and J ends lost 4 bases and 0 bases respectively, with 12 bases between them. Here the CDR3 DNA reads TGTGCCAGCAGCTCGACGACAGCGGTGAACACTGAAGCTTTCTTT. Its protein product is CASSSTTAVNTEAFF.

The chain employs TRBV11-2 and TRBJ2-3; D gene unclear. The CDR3 runs 12 residues. Germline values: CDR1 SGHAT, CDR2 FQNNGV. Trimming pared 5 bases from V and 7 bases from J, leaving 10 bases between. CDR3 DNA: TGTGCCAGCAGCCGCTTGGTGTATACGCAGTATTTT. Its translation: CASSRLVYTQYF. The full variable domain, with the rest looked up from reference TRBV11-2 and TRBJ2-3, is EAGVAQSPRYKIIEKRQSVAFWCNPISGHATLYWYQQILGQGPKLLIQFQNNGVVDDSQLPKDRFSAERLKGVDSTLKIQPAKLEDSAVYLCASSRLVYTQYFGPGTRLTVL.

This clone has just one count. This sequence joins TRBV6-6 and TRBJ2-1, with 11 bases fitting TRBD2. J gave up 7 bases and V 6 bases, and 8 bases lay outside the gene matches. The CDR3 spans 15 residues. Germline lookup yields CDR1 MNHNY and CDR2 SVGAGI (reference sequence). This chain's CDR3 is CASRETSGMGNEQFF. CDR3 nucleotide sequence: TGTGCCAGCAGGGAGACTAGCGGGATGGGGAATGAGCAGTTCTTC.

The chain is built from TRBV4-3 and TRBJ2-3, with TRBD1 identical over 7 bases. With 2 bases clipped from V and 1 base from J, the junction kept 6 bases outside the gene matches. The CDR3 runs 16 residues. The germline V gene encodes CDR1 LGHNA and CDR2 YSLEER. DNA for the CDR3: TGCGCCAGCAGCCAAAGTGGACAGGCGGGCACAGATACGCAGTATTTT. Translation gives CASSQSGQAGTDTQYF.

This clone was detected once. The chain has TRBV6-1 and TRBJ2-2; TRBD1 aligns across 7 bases. The V segment lost 4 bases and the J segment 8 bases; nucleotides outside the gene matches: 13. Germline V gives CDR1 MNHNS, CDR2 SASEGT. The CDR3 runs 16 residues. The CDR3 spells CASSGPGGVTRGELFF. The CDR3 nucleotides are TGTGCCAGCAGTGGCCCAGGGGGAGTTACTAGGGGGGAGCTGTTTTTT.

This clone is a singleton in its sample. The V call is TRBV10-3, the J call TRBJ1-5, with 8 bases matching TRBD1. V lost 4 bases and J lost 3; bases outside the gene matches: 14. Germline CDR1 is ENHRY and CDR2 is SYGVKD. This CDR3 is 18 amino acids long. The CDR3 loop reads CAISGSGQGGLNNQPQHF. The CDR3 DNA sequence: TGTGCCATCAGTGGTTCCGGACAGGGCGGTTTGAACAATCAGCCCCAGCATTTT.

This chain links TRBV7-9 with TRBJ2-1; TRBD1 agrees at 12 bases. The ends lost 5 bases at V and 6 bases at J; junction bases unmatched: 5. The CDR3 has 15 amino acids. CDR1 and CDR2 (germline): SEHNR, FQNEAQ (reference sequence). CDR3 DNA: TGTGCCAGCAGCATGGGACAGGGGGCCTTCAATGAGCAGTTCTTC. Residues: CASSMGQGAFNEQFF.

The chain couples TRBV6-5 to TRBJ2-7; 7 nucleotides agree with TRBD1. This CDR3 region has 15 residues. The germline V gene has CDR1 MNHEY and CDR2 SVGAGI. The junction had 8 bases not matched to a gene; V was cut back by 6 bases and J by 0 bases. The CDR3 coding sequence is TGTGCCAGCAGACGGGACAGCAAAAGCTCCTACGAGCAGTACTTC. Protein product: CASRRDSKSSYEQYF.

This chain connects TRBV13 to TRBJ1-1; weak D call: TRBD1 (6 bases). The CDR3 has 15 residues. Trimming shortened V by 6 bases and J by 1 base, and 15 bases separated the two germline ends. Germline-derived CDR1 and CDR2 are PRHDT and FYEKMQ (reference sequence). CDR3 residues: CASSDTGTPNTEAFF. CDR3 nucleotides: TGTGCCAGCAGTGATACCGGGACACCGAACACTGAAGCTTTCTTT.

The rearrangement uses TRBV4-3 and TRBJ2-2; D is ambiguous. This CDR3 has 15 residues. Germline V gene sequence: CDR1 LGHNA, CDR2 YSLEER. Trimming cost V 5 bases and J 5 bases, with 15 bases left between them. The CDR3 DNA follows: TGCGCCAGCAGCAATCGGTGGGGTGGGACCGGGGAGCTGTTTTTT. It codes for CASSNRWGGTGELFF.

This chain connects TRBV6-1 to TRBJ2-5, with 12 bases that match TRBD2. After removal of 0 bases from V and 8 bases from J, the junction contained 4 bases not matched to a gene. CDR1 and CDR2 from the germline V gene are MNHNS and SASEGT. The CDR3 is made up of 15 amino acids. The CDR3 region is CASSEAVTSGRTQYF. CDR3 nucleotide sequence: TGTGCCAGCAGTGAAGCAGTGACTAGCGGGAGAACCCAGTACTTC.

The chain carries TRBV6-5 and TRBJ2-1; 7 nucleotides align to TRBD1. Per the germline V gene, CDR1 is MNHEY and CDR2 is SVGAGI. The CDR3 has 14 residues. J lost 8 bases, V lost 5 bases, and 9 bases had no gene match. For the CDR3, the DNA is TGTGCCAGCAGTCCGCGACAGGGAATCCATGAGCAGTTCTTC. Translation: CASSPRQGIHEQFF.

This chain uses TRBV20-1 with TRBJ1-3; D remains ambiguous. V was shortened by 4 bases and J by 4 bases, with 5 bases between the two germline ends. CDR1 and CDR2 (germline): DFQATT, SNEGSKA (reference sequence). The CDR3 has 11 amino acids. The DNA for the CDR3 is TGCAGTGCTAAAACAGGAAACACCATATATTTT. The encoded protein is CSAKTGNTIYF.